These T cell receptor beta chains were read from a single sample in a study of radiation and T cells in renal cell carcinoma. Profiling relied on immunoSEQ multiplex PCR, and the TCRdb table lists in-frame clones only, not all of them. The repertoire holds 130,000 or so clones, with about 88% as singletons. The material was blood, obtained from a patient whose treatment included radiotherapy and nephrectomy. The receptors were gathered from a woman between 50 and 59 years old with renal cell carcinoma. CDR3s include the opening cysteine and the closing phenylalanine or tryptophan. Each record gives: CDR3 protein, J gene, V gene, clone size. Size tells how often a clone was seen (once, few, many) or the class of an expanded clone, and some rows leave it out.

cdr3_aa: CAINSDITDTQYF
j_call: TRBJ2-3
v_call: TRBV10-3
clone_size: -

cdr3_aa: CASRTGGSPEQFF
j_call: TRBJ2-1
v_call: TRBV6-5
clone_size: -

cdr3_aa: CASGRTPGLSYEQYF
j_call: TRBJ2-7
v_call: TRBV2
clone_size: -

cdr3_aa: CASSYSLARRKETQYF
j_call: TRBJ2-5
v_call: TRBV6-5
clone_size: -

cdr3_aa: CASSFPGSEQFF
j_call: TRBJ2-1
v_call: TRBV7-6
clone_size: -

cdr3_aa: CASSHQGREDQPQHF
j_call: TRBJ1-5
v_call: TRBV5-8
clone_size: -

cdr3_aa: CASSSGLAGKEQFF
j_call: TRBJ2-1
v_call: TRBV7-2
clone_size: -

cdr3_aa: CASSLAGGSTEAFF
j_call: TRBJ1-1
v_call: TRBV5-6
clone_size: -

cdr3_aa: CASSFYTDTQYF
j_call: TRBJ2-3
v_call: TRBV7-2
clone_size: -

cdr3_aa: CASSSPGQGSGANVLTF
j_call: TRBJ2-6
v_call: TRBV19
clone_size: -

cdr3_aa: CATSKDGYYYGYTF
j_call: TRBJ1-2
v_call: TRBV30
clone_size: -

cdr3_aa: CASSYQAGVGYGYTF
j_call: TRBJ1-2
v_call: TRBV6-5
clone_size: -

cdr3_aa: CASSVGRNLGKNTEAFF
j_call: TRBJ1-1
v_call: TRBV9
clone_size: -

cdr3_aa: CASSPRGEKLFF
j_call: TRBJ1-4
v_call: TRBV2
clone_size: -

cdr3_aa: CASSLASSRMNTEAFF
j_call: TRBJ1-1
v_call: TRBV5-4
clone_size: once